One sample yielded the 7 T cell receptor beta chains listed below, sequenced in a study of CD8+ T cells in alopecia areata. Sequencing relied on a cDNA template that was reverse transcribed from extracted RNA. Assay used: immunoSEQ multiplex PCR; TCRdb lists only in-frame clones, some missing. The sample consists of roughly 92,000 clones, just over 70% of them appearing once. As for treatment: oral pan-JAK inhibitor, 5-10 mg twice daily. The sample consisted of CD8+ T cells sorted from blood, taken at week 44, from a patient treated with tofacitinib. Receptors were obtained from a human donor with alopecia areata.

The genes are TRBV10-3 and TRBJ2-2, with TRBD2 matching over 10 bases. Germline V lookup: CDR1 ENHRY, CDR2 SYGVKD. The CDR3 extends over 18 amino acids. The junction had 12 bases not matched to a gene; V was cut back by 6 bases and J by 2 bases. The CDR3 DNA is TGTGCCATCAGGAGCCTAGCGGGGGCTGGTGGAAACACCGGGGAGCTGTTTTTT. This sequence encodes CAIRSLAGAGGNTGELFF.

This clone turned up a few times. V gene TRBV7-9 combines with J gene TRBJ2-2, with 7 bases aligning to TRBD1. The V gene's germline CDR1 is SEHNR and CDR2 FQNEAQ (reference sequence). The CDR3 consists of 16 residues. Unmatched junction bases numbered 6, after V lost 5 bases and J lost 0 bases. The CDR3 sequence: CASSPPTGANTGELFF. In nucleotides, the CDR3 is TGTGCCAGCAGCCCTCCAACAGGGGCGAACACCGGGGAGCTGTTTTTT.

This clone was observed a handful of times. The chain uses TRBV14 and TRBJ1-1; possibly TRBD1 for D (6 bases). V was pared by 1 base and J by 3 bases, with 12 bases between. From germline, CDR1 is SGHDN and CDR2 FVKESK. CDR3 size: 15 residues. The CDR3 sequence is CASSQVTGTDTEAFF. The CDR3 DNA is TGTGCCAGCAGCCAAGTAACAGGGACGGACACTGAAGCTTTCTTT.

V gene TRBV29-1 combines with J gene TRBJ1-2; possible D gene TRBD1, 6 bases. V lost 4 bases, J lost 5 bases, and 11 bases lay in between. The CDR3 is 12 amino acids. Germline-derived CDR1 and CDR2 are SQVTM and ANQGSEA. As DNA, the CDR3 is TGCAGCGTTGTTGGACAGAGTTATGGCTACACCTTC. This sequence encodes CSVVGQSYGYTF.

The genes are TRBV11-2 and TRBJ1-1, with D unclear. Trimming removed 0 bases from V and 0 bases from J, with 2 bases in between. This CDR3 spans 13 amino acids. Per germline, CDR1 SGHAT and CDR2 FQNNGV. In nucleotides, the CDR3 is TGTGCCAGCAGCTTAGAGGTGAACACTGAAGCTTTCTTT. Encoded protein: CASSLEVNTEAFF.

The chain couples TRBV29-1 to TRBJ1-2; unclear D gene. V was cut by 5 bases and J by 4 bases, with 11 bases left in between. The CDR3 runs 12 residues. From germline, CDR1 is SQVTM and CDR2 ANQGSEA. CDR3 amino acids: CSVITEAYGYTF. The CDR3 DNA follows: TGCAGCGTTATTACAGAAGCCTATGGCTACACCTTC.

This clone was picked up a small number of times. The chain joins TRBV7-2 to TRBJ2-7, with 7 bases identical to TRBD2. Germline V gives CDR1 SGHTA, CDR2 FQGNSA. This CDR3 is built from 15 residues. V lost 6 bases, J lost 1 base, and 9 bases stayed unmatched. The CDR3 reads CASSLSGAPSYEQYF. The CDR3 nucleotides are TGTGCCAGCAGTTTAAGCGGGGCCCCGTCCTACGAGCAGTACTTC.